The clone carrying this T cell receptor (beta chain) appeared a few times. TCRdb processed the 5' RACE reads anew with MiXCR; each CDR3 protein has one entry. The table lists some 500,000 distinct CDR3 sequences, roughly a fifth of them singletons, with 0.91% in the top ten. V lost 6 bases to trimming and J lost 5 bases; unmatched junction nucleotides: 9. Germline lookup yields CDR1 SQVTM and CDR2 ANQGSEA. This CDR3 comprises 14 residues. These data belong to a study of identical twins. The sample was also reused in another study, on T cells expressing NK-cell markers. That work adds: The authors restricted sorting to alpha-beta TCR T cells with an anti-gamma-delta TCR antibody in several experiments. Five or six donors carried dominant NKG2C+ clonotypes that made up roughly 1.0-7.5% of their CD8+ T cells.

The chain combines TRBV29-1 with TRBJ2-1; TRBD2 matches at 8 bases. This TCR derives from a woman aged 18-29 years in good health. Sequencing used CD4+ T cells sorted from blood. The CDR3 is CSVKSGSQHNEQFF. CDR3 DNA sequence: TGCAGCGTGAAGAGCGGGAGTCAGCACAATGAGCAGTTCTTC.